The following is a T cell receptor (beta chain) sequence with its context. Original methodology: Using reference gene primer amplification, nucleated cell counts were estimated. Assay used: immunoSEQ multiplex PCR; TCRdb lists only in-frame clones, some missing. V and J calls and clone size are given by that table; D and trimming were obtained from the DNA. The table records under 300,000 clones, about 88% of them present only once. The V end lost 0 bases, the J end lost 0 bases, and 6 bases lay between the germline ends. The CDR3 runs 15 residues. Germline lookup yields CDR1 LNHNV and CDR2 YYDKDF (reference sequence). The sample belongs to a study of blood T cell repertoires in COVID-19. Overall study: The United States, Italy and Spain were the sources of the acute and convalescent COVID-19 samples. Sample material is recorded as cDNA or gDNA derived from T cells, B-cell-depleted T cells, or PBMCs.

This TCR derives from a middle-aged woman who had recovered from COVID-19. The V gene is TRBV15, the J gene TRBJ1-5; D is undetermined. The sequenced sample consisted of peripheral blood. DNA of the CDR3: TGTGCCACCAGCAGAGAGCGCCTTAGCAATCAGCCCCAGCATTTT. This translates into CATSRERLSNQPQHF.